A selection of T cell receptor beta chains follows, all from one sample in a study of CD8 T cells in Susac syndrome. In TCRdb, the immunoSEQ multiplex PCR reads were re-called with MiXCR into one record per CDR3 protein. The sample has 95,000 to 150,000 distinct CDR3 sequences; over 90% are singletons. The sequenced material came from CD4+ T cells from PBMCs. The receptors stem from a human donor with Susac syndrome. Each CDR3 is given with its conserved first and last residue. D genes are given only for firm matches. Not every row has a clone size; where given, it reads once, few, many or a size class.

>NA|TRBD1|TRBJ1-4|TRBV9
CASSETDRGSEKLFF
TGTGCCAGCAGCGAGACCGACAGGGGGAGTGAAAAACTGTTTTTT
>NA|NA|TRBJ1-1|TRBV2
CASAQLREAFF
TGTGCCAGCGCTCAGCTTCGTGAAGCTTTCTTT
>NA|NA|TRBJ2-3|TRBV6-5
CASTPRYGSTDTQYF
TGTGCCAGCACCCCGCGGTACGGGAGCACAGATACGCAGTATTTT
>NA|NA|TRBJ1-1|TRBV6-5
CASSYGSTGSDTEAFF
TGTGCCAGCAGTTACGGATCAACAGGGTCGGACACTGAAGCTTTCTTT
>once|NA|TRBJ2-3|TRBV20-1
CSARDPGKADTQYF
TGCAGTGCTAGAGATCCAGGGAAGGCAGATACGCAGTATTTT
>NA|NA|TRBJ1-5|TRBV12-3/TRBV12-4
CASSSRTYGTQHF
TGTGCCAGCAGTTCCCGGACCTATGGGACCCAGCATTTT
>NA|NA|TRBJ2-3|TRBV7-2
CASSFRRGSTDTQYF
TGTGCCAGCAGCTTCCGGAGAGGAAGCACAGATACGCAGTATTTT
>NA|NA|TRBJ2-7|TRBV5-1
CASSTLGEQYF
TGCGCCAGCAGCACCCTCGGGGAGCAGTACTTC
>few|TRBD2|TRBJ2-3|TRBV7-9
CASSLGRGADTQYF
TGTGCCAGCAGCTTAGGTCGGGGGGCAGATACGCAGTATTTT
>NA|NA|TRBJ2-1|TRBV29-1
CSVVEVHEQFF
TGCAGCGTTGTGGAGGTACATGAGCAGTTCTTC